This TCR beta chain appears in the sequencing data of a study of shared clonotypes between healthy human individuals. This clone was counted once. Clones were read by immunoSEQ multiplex PCR, and TCRdb kept only the in-frame ones, dropping some. The data hold 2 million to 2.5 million clones, with less than 95% observed a single time. Germline CDR1 is SGDLS and CDR2 is YYNGEE. V lost 3 bases, J lost 9 bases, and 13 bases lay in between. CDR3 length: 13 amino acids. This TCR was sampled from a man between 18 and 29 years old in good health. Some clones in this sample may be carry-over from other donors' samples. The J gene is TRBJ2-1, the V gene TRBV9; no definite D call. The sample was naive CD4+ T cells from PBMCs. The subset was: CD45RA+ positively selected. In DNA, the CDR3 is TGTGCCAGCAGCGAGGCCCCCATTGGTGAGCAGTTCTTC. Translating gives CASSEAPIGEQFF. The complete variable domain, with remaining parts taken from reference TRBV9 and TRBJ2-1, reads DSGVTQTPKHLITATGQRVTLRCSPRSGDLSVYWYQQSLDQGLQFLIQYYNGEERAKGNILERFSAQQFPDLHSELNLSSLELGDSALYFCASSEAPIGEQFFGPGTRLTVL.